This section outlines one T cell receptor beta chain sequence together with its context. Its antigen is unidentified. TCRdb's copy holds only in-frame clones and misses some; the assay was immunoSEQ multiplex PCR. The table shows 63,000 or so clones, with about 69% occurring only once. The ViraFEST assay expanded antigen-specific CD4+ T cells with viral peptide pools before sequencing. Following a 10-day culture, CD4+ T cells were purified. Infection with SARS-CoV-2 occurred in the person between March and December 2020, and PCR confirmed it. The negative control culture condition consisted of an HIV-1 Nef peptide pool. Half-medium replacement with IL-2 medium occurred on days 3 and 7. This sample stems from a study of vaccination effects on CD4 cells after COVID-19. Background on the study: Pre-vaccine samples were drawn 16 days and one week before the first dose.

Germline values: CDR1 MNHNS, CDR2 SASEGT. Trimming took 3 bases from V and 10 from J, leaving 15 bases between them. The CDR3 is 14 amino acids. Sequenced material: CD4+ T cells from PBMCs cultured with HIV peptides, taken before COVID-19 vaccination. Subset indicated: HIV-1 Nef peptide pool negative control/reference culture. This receptor was identified in a human donor who had a prior SARS-CoV-2 infection. The J gene is TRBJ1-4, the V gene TRBV6-1, with D possibly TRBD1 on 5 matching bases. As DNA, the CDR3 is TGTGCCAGCAGTGATCAACGGGGCTTTGGAAAACTGTTTTTT. Translation: CASSDQRGFGKLFF.